This T cell receptor beta chain emerged from a study of OX40 agonist ivuxolimab in advanced cancers. Study details: Three patients showed partial responses: one hepatocellular carcinoma and two cutaneous melanoma cases. Broader study findings: CD4+ and CD8+ T cells in blood underwent clonal expansion by week 6 at 0.1 to 3.0 mg/kg.

Libraries were prepared by immunoSEQ multiplex PCR; TCRdb keeps only in-frame clonotypes and omits some of them. The table records tens of thousands of clones, 75% to 95% of them present only once. In the case of this clone: Antigen specificity is unknown.

Trimming left V 0 bases short and J 6 bases short, with 6 bases between. Germline V gene lookup returns CDR1 MNHNS and CDR2 SASEGT. The CDR3 extends over 12 amino acids. This rearrangement joins TRBV6-1 to TRBJ2-7; unclear D gene. The starting material was CD4+ or CD8+ T cells sorted from blood, obtained in a trial of the OX40 agonist ivuxolimab. The receptor was derived from an adult with an advanced solid tumor such as melanoma, head and neck, liver or kidney cancer. The CDR3 region is CASSEAPGEQYF. CDR3 nucleotides: TGTGCCAGCAGTGAAGCGCCCGGCGAGCAGTACTTC.